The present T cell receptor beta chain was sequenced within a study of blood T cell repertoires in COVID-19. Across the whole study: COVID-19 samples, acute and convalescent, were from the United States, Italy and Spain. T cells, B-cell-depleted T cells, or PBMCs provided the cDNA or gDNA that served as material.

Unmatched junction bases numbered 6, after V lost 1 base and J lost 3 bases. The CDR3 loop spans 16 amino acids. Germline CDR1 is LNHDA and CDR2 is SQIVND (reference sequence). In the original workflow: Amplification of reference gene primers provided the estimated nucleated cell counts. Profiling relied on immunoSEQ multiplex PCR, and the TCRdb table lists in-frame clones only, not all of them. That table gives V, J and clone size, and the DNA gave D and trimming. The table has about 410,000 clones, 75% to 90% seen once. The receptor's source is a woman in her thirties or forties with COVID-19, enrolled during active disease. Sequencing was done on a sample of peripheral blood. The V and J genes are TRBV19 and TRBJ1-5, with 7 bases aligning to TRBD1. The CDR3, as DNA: TGTGCCAGTAGTATAGTCCCGGGACAGCACAATCAGCCCCAGCATTTT. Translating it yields CASSIVPGQHNQPQHF.